Listed below are T cell receptor beta chains from one sample, sequenced in a study of OX40 agonist ivuxolimab in advanced cancers. TCRdb's copy holds only in-frame clones and misses some; the assay was immunoSEQ multiplex PCR. The table includes around 60,000 clones, roughly 90% detected once. The sequencing used CD4+ or CD8+ T cells sorted from blood, collected in a trial of the OX40 agonist ivuxolimab. These receptors all stem from an adult with an advanced solid tumor such as melanoma, head and neck, liver or kidney cancer. CDR3s include the opening cysteine and the closing phenylalanine or tryptophan. Each record gives: J gene, clone size, CDR3 length, D gene, V gene, CDR3 protein, CDR3 DNA. The D gene is left open where the match is weak. A clone size is listed for some rows: how often the clone was seen (once, few, many), or a class if it is expanded.

>TRBJ2-1|-|17|-|TRBV9
CASSVEGLVYSYNEQFF
TGTGCCAGCAGCGTAGAGGGGCTAGTCTATTCCTACAATGAGCAGTTCTTC
>TRBJ2-7|-|14|-|TRBV5-4
CASSLGTLPYEQYF
TGTGCCAGCAGCTTGGGGACCTTACCCTACGAGCAGTACTTC
>TRBJ1-2|-|12|-|TRBV30
CAWSVGRTTESF
TGTGCCTGGAGTGTAGGTCGGACTACTGAAAGCTTC
>TRBJ2-7|-|17|TRBD2|TRBV11-2
CASSTGLAGENHYEQYF
TGTGCCAGCAGCACGGGACTAGCGGGAGAGAACCACTACGAGCAGTACTTC
>TRBJ2-6|-|18|-|TRBV27
CASSLLYEAESGANVLTF
TGTGCCAGCAGTTTATTATACGAAGCGGAATCTGGGGCCAACGTCCTGACTTTC
>TRBJ2-7|-|16|TRBD1|TRBV28
CASNHERGRGWYEQYF
TGTGCCAGCAACCACGAGCGCGGCAGGGGGTGGTACGAGCAGTACTTC
>TRBJ1-1|once|14|TRBD1|TRBV6-5
CASSRQGARSEAFF
TGTGCCAGCAGTCGTCAGGGGGCTCGGAGTGAAGCTTTCTTT
>TRBJ2-1|once|13|-|TRBV7-8
CASSATTGNEQFF
TGTGCCAGCAGCGCCACCACCGGGAATGAGCAGTTCTTC
>TRBJ2-1|-|16|TRBD2|TRBV7-9
CASSTSGLAGEGEQFF
TGTGCCAGCAGCACGTCCGGACTAGCGGGAGAAGGTGAGCAGTTCTTC
>TRBJ1-2|-|13|TRBD1|TRBV9
CASSGDREYGYTF
TGTGCCAGCAGCGGTGACAGGGAATATGGCTACACCTTC